The clone carrying this TCR beta chain was observed a few times. What it binds is unknown. The data belong to a study of T cells in Graves' hyperthyroidism and ophthalmopathy. Authors of the study amplified TCR beta CDR3 regions from RNA transcripts. Using the HTBI primer set, a first-round RT-PCR was run on the TCR CDR3. TCRdb reprocessed the multiplex PCR reads with MiXCR, giving one entry per CDR3 protein. The sample lists about 640,000 distinct CDR3 sequences; less than 25% were seen once. It was uncontrolled infection, other autoimmune disease, pregnancy or lactation that excluded patients. The PBMCs had their origin in approximately 10 ml of fresh peripheral blood. Points from the study as a whole: A 13 V-J model separated ophthalmopathy from stable hyperthyroidism.

The length of the CDR3 is 15 residues. With 0 bases removed from V and 0 bases from J, the gap between germline ends came to 8 bases. CDR1 KGHSH and CDR2 LQKENI come from the germline V gene. The sample taken for sequencing was blood. The TCR sequence derives from a man aged 30 to 45 with Graves' ophthalmopathy. This chain links TRBV18 with TRBJ1-1, with unresolved D. The CDR3 bases are TGTGCCAGCTCACCACCGGTAGGGATGAACACTGAAGCTTTCTTT. Translated, it gives CASSPPVGMNTEAFF.